A selection of T cell receptor beta chains follows, all from one sample in a study of monozygotic twins with inflammatory bowel disease. No DNA is given; TCRdb re-called the 5' RACE reads and lists each CDR3 protein once. Its table records approximately 120,000 distinct CDR3 sequences. The specimen was blood. Receptor source: a human donor with ulcerative colitis or Crohn's disease, or a healthy co-twin of an affected twin (not recorded which). CDR3s include the opening cysteine and the closing phenylalanine or tryptophan. Each record gives: V gene, J gene, clone size, CDR3 protein. The size of a clone is reported for some rows only, either as once, few or many, or as a class for expanded clones.

>TRBV12-3/TRBV12-4|TRBJ2-7|NA
CASSFWGPDEQYF
>TRBV27|TRBJ1-5|NA
CASRPPGQGLNQPQHF
>TRBV7-2|TRBJ1-6|NA
CASSSRYSPLHF
>TRBV20-1|TRBJ1-2|NA
CSARRTGGYGDGYTF
>TRBV5-1|TRBJ2-1|NA
CASSLEPGSYNEQFF
>TRBV5-1|TRBJ1-5|NA
CASSLGDGTGPQHF
>TRBV7-9|TRBJ2-7|NA
CASSSGLLDEQYF
>TRBV12-3/TRBV12-4|TRBJ2-7|medium-sized
CASSRNRGYEQYF
>TRBV14|TRBJ2-1|NA
CASSAYNEQFF
>TRBV18|TRBJ2-7|NA
CASSGWEWYYEQYF
>TRBV15|TRBJ2-1|NA
CATSGISGTRSNEQFF
>TRBV19|TRBJ1-2|NA
CASSIGGGGLRNYGYTF
>TRBV5-8|TRBJ1-4|NA
CASSLEGASNEKLFF
>TRBV23-1|TRBJ1-1|NA
CASIQEQTLNTEAFF
>TRBV5-6|TRBJ1-2|NA
CASSSRTRNYGYTF
>TRBV20-1|TRBJ1-5|NA
CSATKGGSNQPQHF
>TRBV24-1|TRBJ2-3|NA
CATSDGGSTDTQYF
>TRBV20-1|TRBJ2-4|NA
CSALGQGSAKNIQYF
>TRBV25-1|TRBJ2-5|NA
CASSVAPRETQYF
>TRBV5-1|TRBJ2-5|NA
CASSPLGSQETQYF
>TRBV18|TRBJ2-1|NA
CASWQGYPYNEQFF
>TRBV7-9|TRBJ2-2|NA
CASSLGAGDAGELFF
>TRBV4-1|TRBJ2-1|NA
CASSQGTSRGVRNEQFF
>TRBV7-8|TRBJ2-7|NA
CASSLSSYSYEQYF
>TRBV18|TRBJ2-1|NA
CASSQGNREPYNEQFF